This TCR beta chain originates from a study of graft-versus-host responses after intestinal transplantation (dated by TCRdb to the early 2020s). Broadly, across the study: Multivisceral, liver-intestinal, or isolated intestinal transplants were received by the recipients. Every recipient was given anti-thymocyte globulin induction, then maintenance tacrolimus and steroids for roughly 3 years. After intestinal transplantation, graft-versus-host and host-versus-graft alloreactive T cell clones in the graft, circulation and bone marrow were tracked using bulk TCR-beta CDR3 sequencing. Alloreactive clones were identified by sequencing pre-transplant mixed lymphocyte reaction products and comparing these products with unstimulated pre-transplant donor and recipient T cells. The cohort enrolled 24 intestinal transplant recipients, one of whom was a retransplant, and a few patients without pretransplant specimens were excluded. Donor T cell macrochimerism was defined as a peak of at least 4% donor T cells among recipient peripheral blood mononuclear cells. Instead of going to the commercial service, samples from a few later patients were sequenced in-house on an Illumina MiSeq and processed with MiXCR.

Paper-wide results and their limitations: In patients with donor T cell macrochimerism, the allografts had high GvH to HvG T cell clonal ratios. GvH clones turned up in recipient bone marrow, with some appearing earlier in ileal mucosa or blood, a pattern consistent with an intestinal mucosal origin. Conclusions were limited by the relatively low number and heterogeneity of intestinal transplant patients. Peak levels of circulating GvH clones were associated with declines in HvG clones early after transplant.

This clone has more than one count but fewer than ten. Per-nucleotide qualities are absent, and no much larger clonotype sits a single base away. The time point label corresponds to: cells obtained before transplantation from donor or recipient. In the mixed lymphocyte reactions, some 200,000 CFSE-labeled pre-transplant responders were plated with some 200,000 irradiated violet-dye-labeled stimulators and cultured for 5 to 6 days. After the mixed lymphocyte reaction, proliferating CD3+CD4+CFSE-low and CD3+CD8+CFSE-low responder cells were FACS-sorted on a BD Influx sorter. Libraries were built with the immunoSEQ multiplex PCR assay. For most patients, genomic DNA was isolated with the Qiagen DNeasy Blood and Tissue Kit and sent frozen to Adaptive Biotechnologies for TCR sequencing. For most patients, high-throughput TCR-beta CDR3 sequencing of genomic DNA was performed by Adaptive Biotechnologies. The authors processed their data as follows. TCR sequencing data were retrieved from Adaptive's ImmunoSEQ software for around 19 patients, whereas a few other patients were processed with MiXCR and VDJtools. To correct CD4 versus CD8 sorting errors, sequences present in both subsets at a frequency ratio below 5:1 were removed. CDR3 nucleotide sequences shared between donor and recipient were removed because their origin could not be assigned. Alloreactive clones required at least 2-fold expansion over unstimulated cells and minimum CFSE-low frequency of 0.002% (template counts) or 0.001% (read counts). Clones were considered mappable if detected in sequenced pre-transplant spleen, lymph node, or MLR CFSE-low populations of the donor or recipient. The cumulative frequency of alloreactive clones was calculated as a percentage of all sequences, weighted by copy number. The source is immuneACCESS, and TCRdb retained only in-frame sequences with V and J called. Part of the clones is not carried over; for the studies checked, unresolved V genes explain less than half of this, and the remainder is unexplained. The V and J calls and the clone size are those of that table, but D and trimming were determined from the DNA. The sample table records approximately 22,000 clones; about half of these occur just once. Roughly 0.94% of the sample is taken by the ten largest.

Germline trimming amounts to 0 bases on V and 2 bases on J, with 6 as the count of junction bases outside the gene matches. Spanning cysteine to phenylalanine, the CDR3 consists of 16 amino acids. Solely the CDR3 DNA is kept, with 48 bases framed from the first base. From a lookup of the germline V gene, CDR1 and CDR2 are ENHRY and SYGVKD. The chain uses TRBV10-3 and TRBJ1-2; the central 7 bases match TRBD1. This clonotype was obtained from a human patient who received an intestinal transplant. The sequencing used alloreactive CD4+ T cells from a mixed lymphocyte reaction culture, collected before intestinal transplant. Per the publication, the cell subset or site label means: CFSE-low proliferating T cells sorted from approximately 6-day pre-transplant mixed lymphocyte reaction (GvH or HvG direction). The sequenced DNA is TGTGCCATCAGTGAGTCCCCTCGGACAGGAAACTATGGCTACACCTTC. It codes for CAISESPRTGNYGYTF.